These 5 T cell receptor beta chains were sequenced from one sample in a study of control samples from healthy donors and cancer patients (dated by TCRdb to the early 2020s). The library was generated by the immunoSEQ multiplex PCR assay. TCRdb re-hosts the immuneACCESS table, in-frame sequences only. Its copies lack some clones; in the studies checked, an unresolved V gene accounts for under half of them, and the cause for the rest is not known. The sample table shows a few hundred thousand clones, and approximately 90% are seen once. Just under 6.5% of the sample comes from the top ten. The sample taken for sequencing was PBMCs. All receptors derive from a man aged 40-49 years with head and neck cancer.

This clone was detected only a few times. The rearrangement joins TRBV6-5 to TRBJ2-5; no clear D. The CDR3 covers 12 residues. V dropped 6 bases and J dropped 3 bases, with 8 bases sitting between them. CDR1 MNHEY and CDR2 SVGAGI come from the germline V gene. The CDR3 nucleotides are TGTGCCAGCAGCGGATCGAAAGAGACCCAGTACTTC. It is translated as CASSGSKETQYF.

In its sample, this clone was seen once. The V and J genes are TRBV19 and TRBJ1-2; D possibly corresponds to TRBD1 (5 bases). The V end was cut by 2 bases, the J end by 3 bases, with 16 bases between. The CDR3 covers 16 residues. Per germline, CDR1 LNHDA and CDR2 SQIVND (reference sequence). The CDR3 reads CASSINAGQPYYGYTF. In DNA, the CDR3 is TGTGCCAGTAGTATAAATGCGGGGCAGCCATACTATGGCTACACCTTC. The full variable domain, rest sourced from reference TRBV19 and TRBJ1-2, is DGGITQSPKYLFRKEGQNVTLSCEQNLNHDAMYWYRQDPGQGLRLIYYSQIVNDFQKGDIAEGYSVSREKKESFPLTVTSAQKNPTAFYLCASSINAGQPYYGYTFGSGTRLTVV.

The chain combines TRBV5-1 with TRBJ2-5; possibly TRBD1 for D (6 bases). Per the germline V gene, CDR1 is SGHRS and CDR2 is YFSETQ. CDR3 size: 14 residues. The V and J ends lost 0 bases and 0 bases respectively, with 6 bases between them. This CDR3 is CASSLGQDQETQYF. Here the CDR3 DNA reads TGCGCCAGCAGCTTGGGACAGGACCAAGAGACCCAGTACTTC.

DNA for the CDR3: TGTGCCAGCAGCTTAGAATTCCCCAGGGAGCAGTACTTC. Translated: CASSLEFPREQYF. The chain is built from TRBV11-2 and TRBJ2-7; D ambiguous. The germline gives CDR1 SGHAT, CDR2 FQNNGV. The CDR3 length is 13 residues. V was pared by 0 bases and J by 7 bases, with 10 bases between.

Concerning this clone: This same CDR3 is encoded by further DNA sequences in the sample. Written as DNA, the CDR3 is TGTGCCAGCAGCCCTTCCAGAGACCAAGAGACCCAGTACTTC. The encoded protein is CASSPSRDQETQYF. The chain has TRBV5-4 and TRBJ2-5; no clear D gene. Trimming pared 4 bases from V and 0 bases from J, leaving 10 bases between. There are 14 residues in the CDR3. Germline V CDR1 and CDR2: SGHNT, YYREEE (reference sequence).